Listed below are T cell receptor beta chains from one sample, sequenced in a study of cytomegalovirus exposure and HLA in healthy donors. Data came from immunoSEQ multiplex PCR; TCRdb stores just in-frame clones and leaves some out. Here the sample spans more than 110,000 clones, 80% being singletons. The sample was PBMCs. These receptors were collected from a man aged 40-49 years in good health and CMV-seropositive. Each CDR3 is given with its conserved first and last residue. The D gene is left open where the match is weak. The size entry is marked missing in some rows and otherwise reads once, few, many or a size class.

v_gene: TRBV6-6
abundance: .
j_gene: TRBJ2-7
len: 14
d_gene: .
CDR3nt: TGTGCCACCACCACCCGGGGATCAGCCTACGAGCAGTACTTC
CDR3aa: CATTTRGSAYEQYF

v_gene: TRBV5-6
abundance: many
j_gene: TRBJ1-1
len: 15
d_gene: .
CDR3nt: TGTGCCAGCAGCATCTACTCGTCCGTGAACACTGAAGCTTTCTTT
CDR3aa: CASSIYSSVNTEAFF

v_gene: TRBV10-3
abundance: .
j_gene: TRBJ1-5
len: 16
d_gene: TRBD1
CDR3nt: TGTGCCATCAGTGAGGACAGGGGCGGCGGGAATCAGCCCCAGCATTTT
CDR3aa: CAISEDRGGGNQPQHF

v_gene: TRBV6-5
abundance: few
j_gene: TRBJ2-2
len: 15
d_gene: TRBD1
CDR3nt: TGTGCCAGCAGTCGGGACAGTAGGTCCACCGGGGAGCTGTTTTTT
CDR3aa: CASSRDSRSTGELFF

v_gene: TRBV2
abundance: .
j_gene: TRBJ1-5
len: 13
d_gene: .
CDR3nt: TGTGCCAGCAGTGTCTTAGACAATCAGCCCCAGCATTTT
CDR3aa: CASSVLDNQPQHF

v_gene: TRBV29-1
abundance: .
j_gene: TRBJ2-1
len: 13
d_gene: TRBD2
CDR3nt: TGCAGCGTTGGGCTAGCGGCGTACAATGAGCAGTTCTTC
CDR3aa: CSVGLAAYNEQFF

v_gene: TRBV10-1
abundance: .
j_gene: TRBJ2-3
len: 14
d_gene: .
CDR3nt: TGCGCCAGCAGTGAGCTGACCGGTTACAGTACGCAGTATTTT
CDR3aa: CASSELTGYSTQYF

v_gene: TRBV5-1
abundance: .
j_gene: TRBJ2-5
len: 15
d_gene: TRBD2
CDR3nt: TGCGCCAGCAGCTTGGCGGACGCTAGCGGAGAGACCCAGTACTTC
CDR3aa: CASSLADASGETQYF

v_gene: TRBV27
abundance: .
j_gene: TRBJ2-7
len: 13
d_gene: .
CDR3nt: TGTGCCAGCAGTTTAGGGGTTGGGGGGGAGCAGTACTTC
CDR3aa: CASSLGVGGEQYF

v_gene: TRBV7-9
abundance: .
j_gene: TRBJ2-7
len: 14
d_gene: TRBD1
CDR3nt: TGTGCCAGCAGCTTAGAAGGGGGCAGGTACGAGCAGTACTTC
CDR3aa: CASSLEGGRYEQYF

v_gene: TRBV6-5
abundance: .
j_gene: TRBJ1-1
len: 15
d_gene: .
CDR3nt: TGTGCCAGCAGTTACTCCCGGGATCCATTCGCTGAAGCTTTCTTT
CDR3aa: CASSYSRDPFAEAFF

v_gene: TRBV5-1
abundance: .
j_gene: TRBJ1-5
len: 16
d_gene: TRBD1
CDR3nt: TGCGCCAGCAGCCTCGGGACAGGGGTTAGCAATCAGCCCCAGCATTTT
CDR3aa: CASSLGTGVSNQPQHF

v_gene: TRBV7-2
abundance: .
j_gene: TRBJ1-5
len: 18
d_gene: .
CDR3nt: TGTGCCAGCAGTTCACACCCCATGACAAGGGGCACGAGTCAGCCCCAGCATTTT
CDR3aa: CASSSHPMTRGTSQPQHF

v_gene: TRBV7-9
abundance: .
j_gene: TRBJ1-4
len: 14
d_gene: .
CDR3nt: TGTGCCAGCAGCTCCGGACACGGAAATGAAAAACTGTTTTTT
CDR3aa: CASSSGHGNEKLFF

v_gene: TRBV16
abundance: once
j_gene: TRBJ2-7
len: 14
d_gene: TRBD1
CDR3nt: TGTGCCAGCAGCCAATCTGGACAGGGGAGCGAGCAGTACTTC
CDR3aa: CASSQSGQGSEQYF

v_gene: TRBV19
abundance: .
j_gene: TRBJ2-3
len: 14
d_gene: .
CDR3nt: TGTGCCAGTACCCCCACAGGGATCACAGATACGCAGTATTTT
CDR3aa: CASTPTGITDTQYF

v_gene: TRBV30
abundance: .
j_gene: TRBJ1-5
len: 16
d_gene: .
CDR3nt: TGTGCCTGGAGTGTAAGGGGCGGGACCAAACCCCAGCCCCAGCATTTT
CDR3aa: CAWSVRGGTKPQPQHF

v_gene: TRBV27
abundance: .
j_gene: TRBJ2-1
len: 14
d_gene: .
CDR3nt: TGTGCCAGCAGGGAGATGGCGGGAAGGGGTGAGCAGTTCTTC
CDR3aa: CASREMAGRGEQFF

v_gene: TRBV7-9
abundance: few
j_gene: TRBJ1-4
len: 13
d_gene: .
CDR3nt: TGTGCCAGCAGCAACAGGGTTGGTGAAAAACTGTTTTTT
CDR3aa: CASSNRVGEKLFF

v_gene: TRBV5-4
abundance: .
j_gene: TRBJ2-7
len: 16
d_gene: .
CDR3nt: TGTGCCAGCAGCTTGTGGGGTGGAGGGCGGACGGGAGAGCAGTACTTC
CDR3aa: CASSLWGGGRTGEQYF

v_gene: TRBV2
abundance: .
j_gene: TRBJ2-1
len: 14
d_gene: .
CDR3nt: TGTGCCAGCAGTGAAAGGACATCCTACAATGAGCAGTTCTTC
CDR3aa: CASSERTSYNEQFF

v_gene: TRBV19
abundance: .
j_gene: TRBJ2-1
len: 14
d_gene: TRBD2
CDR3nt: TGTGCCAGTAGCTTACTAGCGGGTGAGAATGAGCAGTTCTTC
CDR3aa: CASSLLAGENEQFF

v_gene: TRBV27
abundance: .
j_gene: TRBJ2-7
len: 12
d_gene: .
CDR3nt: TGTGCCAGCAGTTTAGAGGGGGGGGAGCAGTACTTC
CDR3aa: CASSLEGGEQYF

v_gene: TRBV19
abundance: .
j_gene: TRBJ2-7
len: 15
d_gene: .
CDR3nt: TGTGCCAGTACCGATCCCCGACAAATCAACTACGAGCAGTACTTC
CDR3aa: CASTDPRQINYEQYF

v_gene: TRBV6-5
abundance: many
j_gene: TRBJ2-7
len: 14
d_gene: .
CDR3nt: TGTGCCAGCAGACGGACAGTACTCTCCTACGAGCAGTACTTC
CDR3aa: CASRRTVLSYEQYF

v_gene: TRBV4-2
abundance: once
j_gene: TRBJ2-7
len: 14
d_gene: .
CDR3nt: TGTGCCAGCAGCCAAGATTTAGCCTCCTACGAGCAGTACTTC
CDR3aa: CASSQDLASYEQYF

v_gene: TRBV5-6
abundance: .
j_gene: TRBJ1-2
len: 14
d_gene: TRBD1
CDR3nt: TGTGCCAGCAGCATCGACAGGGTGAACTATGGCTACACCTTC
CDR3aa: CASSIDRVNYGYTF

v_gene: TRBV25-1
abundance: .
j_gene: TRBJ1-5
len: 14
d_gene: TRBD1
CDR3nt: TGTGCCAGCAGTGGAGGGACAGGGAACCAGCCCCAGCATTTT
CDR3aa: CASSGGTGNQPQHF

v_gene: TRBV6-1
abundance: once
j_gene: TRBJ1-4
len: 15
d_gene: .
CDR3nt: TGTGCCAGCAGGGCAGGGGCTGCAACTAATGAAAAACTGTTTTTT
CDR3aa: CASRAGAATNEKLFF

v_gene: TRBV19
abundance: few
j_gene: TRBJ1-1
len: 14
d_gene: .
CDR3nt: TGTGCCAGTAGTATTTGGGGGCTAGACACTGAAGCTTTCTTT
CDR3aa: CASSIWGLDTEAFF

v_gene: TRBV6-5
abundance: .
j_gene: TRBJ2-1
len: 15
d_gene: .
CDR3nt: TGTGCCAGCAGACCGGGACAATGGGAGGGGAATGAGCAGTTCTTC
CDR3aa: CASRPGQWEGNEQFF

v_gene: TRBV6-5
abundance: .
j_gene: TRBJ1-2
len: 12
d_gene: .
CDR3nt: TGTGCCAGCAGCAAAGGGGCTGGCGGCTACACCTTC
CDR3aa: CASSKGAGGYTF